Listed below are T cell receptor beta chains from one sample, sequenced in a study of graft-versus-host responses after intestinal transplantation. Their specific antigens are unknown. Here immunoSEQ multiplex PCR was the method, and the copy in TCRdb shows in-frame clones only, minus some. The sample gives about 81,000 clones, approximately 90% of which show up once; 0.3% to 0.35% is in the top ten. This sample comprised unstimulated CD4+ T cells sorted from spleen or lymph node cells, obtained before transplant. Receptor source: a human donor who was the organ donor for an intestinal transplant. Both conserved end residues are part of each CDR3. The D gene is left open where the match is weak. Expanded clones get a size class; other rows say once, few or many, or leave the size out.

d_gene: TRBD2
len: 15
v_gene: TRBV27
abundance: NA
j_gene: TRBJ2-3
CDR3aa: CASRRLAGFGGTQYF
CDR3nt: TGTGCCAGCAGAAGACTAGCGGGGTTTGGGGGTACGCAGTATTTT

d_gene: TRBD1
len: 15
v_gene: TRBV28
abundance: NA
j_gene: TRBJ1-1
CDR3aa: CASSPNRGVNTEAFF
CDR3nt: TGTGCCAGCAGTCCCAACAGGGGTGTGAACACTGAAGCTTTCTTT

d_gene: TRBD1
len: 14
v_gene: TRBV5-4
abundance: NA
j_gene: TRBJ1-1
CDR3aa: CASSFYRGNTEAFF
CDR3nt: TGTGCCAGCAGCTTTTACAGGGGAAACACTGAAGCTTTCTTT

d_gene: NA
len: 14
v_gene: TRBV5-1
abundance: NA
j_gene: TRBJ1-2
CDR3aa: CASSLGQTDNGYTF
CDR3nt: TGCGCCAGCAGCCTTGGACAGACAGACAATGGCTACACCTTC

d_gene: TRBD1
len: 15
v_gene: TRBV9
abundance: NA
j_gene: TRBJ1-2
CDR3aa: CASSVATGGGYGYTF
CDR3nt: TGTGCCAGCAGCGTAGCTACAGGGGGCGGGTATGGCTACACCTTC

d_gene: NA
len: 15
v_gene: TRBV5-4
abundance: NA
j_gene: TRBJ2-2
CDR3aa: CASSLDAGATGELFF
CDR3nt: TGTGCCAGCAGCTTGGACGCAGGCGCCACCGGGGAGCTGTTTTTT

d_gene: NA
len: 15
v_gene: TRBV7-8
abundance: NA
j_gene: TRBJ2-7
CDR3aa: CASSLGGVGVYEQYF
CDR3nt: TGTGCCAGCAGCTTAGGGGGGGTCGGGGTCTACGAGCAGTACTTC

d_gene: TRBD2
len: 15
v_gene: TRBV6-6
abundance: NA
j_gene: TRBJ2-1
CDR3aa: CASRAQLAGVNEQFF
CDR3nt: TGTGCCAGCAGGGCCCAACTAGCGGGAGTAAATGAGCAGTTCTTC

d_gene: TRBD2
len: 16
v_gene: TRBV11-3
abundance: NA
j_gene: TRBJ2-2
CDR3aa: CASSSVSGTTTGELFF
CDR3nt: TGTGCCAGCAGCTCCGTATCCGGGACTACCACCGGGGAGCTGTTTTTT

d_gene: NA
len: 12
v_gene: TRBV29-1
abundance: NA
j_gene: TRBJ2-3
CDR3aa: CSVDEGTDTQYF
CDR3nt: TGCAGCGTTGATGAGGGCACAGATACGCAGTATTTT

d_gene: NA
len: 11
v_gene: TRBV19
abundance: NA
j_gene: TRBJ2-7
CDR3aa: CASSWGHEQYF
CDR3nt: TGTGCCAGTAGTTGGGGCCACGAGCAGTACTTC

d_gene: NA
len: 13
v_gene: TRBV5-6
abundance: NA
j_gene: TRBJ1-2
CDR3aa: CASSPILFYGYTF
CDR3nt: TGTGCCAGCAGCCCTATCCTGTTCTATGGCTACACCTTC

d_gene: TRBD1
len: 17
v_gene: TRBV5-6
abundance: NA
j_gene: TRBJ1-2
CDR3aa: CASSPWGLDREGDGYTF
CDR3nt: TGTGCCAGCAGCCCATGGGGCCTCGACAGGGAAGGCGATGGCTACACCTTC

d_gene: TRBD2
len: 17
v_gene: TRBV7-3
abundance: once
j_gene: TRBJ2-1
CDR3aa: CASSFHPGLAGFNEQFF
CDR3nt: TGTGCCAGCAGCTTCCACCCGGGACTAGCGGGATTCAATGAGCAGTTCTTC

d_gene: NA
len: 17
v_gene: TRBV5-5
abundance: NA
j_gene: TRBJ1-4
CDR3aa: CASSFLFGETVREKLFF
CDR3nt: TGTGCCAGCAGCTTCCTCTTTGGGGAGACGGTGCGCGAAAAACTGTTTTTT

d_gene: NA
len: 15
v_gene: TRBV4-1
abundance: few
j_gene: TRBJ2-7
CDR3aa: CASSQGDTLTYEQYF
CDR3nt: TGCGCCAGCAGCCAAGGGGACACTCTAACCTACGAGCAGTACTTC

d_gene: NA
len: 17
v_gene: TRBV5-1
abundance: NA
j_gene: TRBJ2-3
CDR3aa: CASSLDQVPPSTDTQYF
CDR3nt: TGCGCCAGCAGCTTGGATCAGGTTCCTCCTAGCACAGATACGCAGTATTTT

d_gene: NA
len: 13
v_gene: TRBV6-5
abundance: NA
j_gene: TRBJ2-7
CDR3aa: CASTQGTTYEQYF
CDR3nt: TGTGCCAGCACACAGGGAACTACCTACGAGCAGTACTTC

d_gene: TRBD2
len: 17
v_gene: TRBV19
abundance: once
j_gene: TRBJ2-7
CDR3aa: CASSIGTSGSPTYEQYF
CDR3nt: TGTGCCAGTAGTATCGGGACTAGCGGGAGCCCAACCTACGAGCAGTACTTC

d_gene: NA
len: 15
v_gene: TRBV14
abundance: NA
j_gene: TRBJ1-1
CDR3aa: CASSQDLAGSEKAFF
CDR3nt: TGTGCCAGCAGCCAAGATCTCGCGGGGTCCGAAAAAGCTTTCTTT

d_gene: TRBD2
len: 14
v_gene: TRBV30
abundance: NA
j_gene: TRBJ2-2
CDR3aa: CAWKAGRGTGELFF
CDR3nt: TGTGCCTGGAAAGCGGGACGCGGCACCGGGGAGCTGTTTTTT

d_gene: NA
len: 13
v_gene: TRBV5-1
abundance: few
j_gene: TRBJ1-5
CDR3aa: CASSLELNQPQHF
CDR3nt: TGCGCCAGCAGCTTGGAGCTGAATCAGCCCCAGCATTTT

d_gene: NA
len: 14
v_gene: TRBV7-8
abundance: NA
j_gene: TRBJ1-2
CDR3aa: CASSTLQGNYGYTF
CDR3nt: TGTGCCAGCAGCACCCTCCAGGGGAACTATGGCTACACCTTC

d_gene: TRBD2
len: 13
v_gene: TRBV11-2
abundance: NA
j_gene: TRBJ2-7
CDR3aa: CASSSGGGYEQYF
CDR3nt: TGTGCCAGCAGCTCCGGCGGGGGCTACGAGCAGTACTTC

d_gene: NA
len: 15
v_gene: TRBV19
abundance: NA
j_gene: TRBJ2-3
CDR3aa: CASSIVGGSTDTQYF
CDR3nt: TGTGCCAGTAGTATAGTGGGCGGGAGCACAGATACGCAGTATTTT

d_gene: NA
len: 13
v_gene: TRBV2
abundance: once
j_gene: TRBJ1-1
CDR3aa: CATIFRGAGEAFF
CDR3nt: TGTGCCACCATCTTCCGGGGGGCAGGTGAAGCTTTCTTT

d_gene: TRBD1
len: 12
v_gene: TRBV6-1
abundance: NA
j_gene: TRBJ2-7
CDR3aa: CASSFTGGEQYF
CDR3nt: TGTGCCAGCAGTTTTACAGGGGGGGAGCAGTACTTC

d_gene: NA
len: 15
v_gene: TRBV11-2
abundance: NA
j_gene: TRBJ1-6
CDR3aa: CASMTGTFFNSPLHF
CDR3nt: TGTGCCAGCATGACCGGGACATTTTTTAATTCACCCCTCCACTTT

d_gene: NA
len: 17
v_gene: TRBV4-1
abundance: once
j_gene: TRBJ1-2
CDR3aa: CASSQLQWSAGINGYTF
CDR3nt: TGCGCCAGCAGCCAACTCCAGTGGAGTGCGGGGATTAATGGCTACACCTTC

d_gene: TRBD1
len: 16
v_gene: TRBV4-1
abundance: NA
j_gene: TRBJ1-2
CDR3aa: CASSQPRQGGSYGYTF
CDR3nt: TGCGCCAGCAGCCAACCCCGACAGGGGGGCTCCTATGGCTACACCTTC

d_gene: TRBD2
len: 13
v_gene: TRBV6-1
abundance: NA
j_gene: TRBJ2-1
CDR3aa: CASRKSGVNEQFF
CDR3nt: TGTGCCAGCAGGAAGAGCGGGGTCAATGAGCAGTTCTTC

d_gene: NA
len: 14
v_gene: TRBV9
abundance: NA
j_gene: TRBJ1-1
CDR3aa: CASSVASGRAGTFF
CDR3nt: TGTGCCAGCAGCGTAGCTAGCGGTCGGGCAGGGACTTTCTTT

d_gene: TRBD1
len: 14
v_gene: TRBV30
abundance: NA
j_gene: TRBJ1-4
CDR3aa: CAWSVDRVGEKLFF
CDR3nt: TGTGCCTGGAGTGTAGACAGGGTCGGTGAAAAACTGTTTTTT

d_gene: TRBD1
len: 14
v_gene: TRBV6-5
abundance: NA
j_gene: TRBJ1-2
CDR3aa: CASSYDRASHGYTF
CDR3nt: TGTGCCAGCAGTTACGACAGGGCAAGCCATGGCTACACCTTC

d_gene: TRBD1
len: 13
v_gene: TRBV18
abundance: NA
j_gene: TRBJ1-2
CDR3aa: CASSPPGRGLYTF
CDR3nt: TGTGCCAGCTCACCACCGGGCAGGGGGCTCTACACCTTC

d_gene: TRBD1
len: 15
v_gene: TRBV19
abundance: NA
j_gene: TRBJ2-2
CDR3aa: CASTRDRGRTGELFF
CDR3nt: TGTGCCAGTACCAGGGACAGGGGGCGAACCGGGGAGCTGTTTTTT

d_gene: TRBD2
len: 16
v_gene: TRBV5-1
abundance: NA
j_gene: TRBJ2-1
CDR3aa: CASSKGLAGGNNEQFF
CDR3nt: TGCGCCAGCAGCAAAGGACTAGCGGGGGGAAACAATGAGCAGTTCTTC